This T cell receptor beta chain was recorded in a study of shared clonotypes between healthy human individuals (TCRdb year 2020). Notes on the research overall: A few men and a couple of women, aged 18 to 49 years, made up the cohort. To estimate repertoire size and how much clonotypes are shared between individuals, the study performed deep sequencing of blood TCR repertoires from a few healthy adults. For each donor, CD4 naive and CD4 memory were each run on three plates, CD8 naive on two plates, and CD8 memory on one plate. To increase sequencing depth and limit assay-specific biases, TCR repertoire library preparation and sequencing were carried out by different laboratories using diverse techniques. Each donor's leukapheresis produced roughly between roughly 0.94 and 9.5 billion PBMCs.

CDR3 length: 15 amino acids, cysteine to phenylalanine. This entry keeps only the CDR3 DNA: 45 bases, framed from base 1. Trimming accounts for 2 bases at V and 2 bases at J, while the number of junction bases matched to no gene is 4. For CDR1 and CDR2, the germline V gene (reference sequence) lists SGHAT and FQDESV. Broad study findings and their caveats: Sharing across a few donors was observed for approximately 4.6% of naive CD4, 3.5% of naive CD8, roughly 2.3% of memory CD4, and roughly 0.4% of memory CD8 clonotypes. Because the study included only a small number of donors, the genetic and exposure-history diversity represented was limited. Only blood was sampled, and tissue TCR repertoires likely differ from those in blood. Naive subsets generally had larger estimated clonotype richness than memory subsets did. Incomplete sequencing was indicated by rarefaction of sorted-subset datasets, despite the large sequencing depth. Compared with non-shared clonotypes, clonotypes shared by all four sorted-subset donors had higher generation probabilities. Pairwise subsampling led to the expectation that sequencing depth would affect the degree of clonotype sharing among donors.

TCR CDR3 regions were amplified from genomic DNA by multiplex PCR using the deep immunoSEQ assay. Genomic DNA extracted from each cell subset was distributed evenly over all wells of several immunoSEQ 96-well plates, and each plate served as one replicate. Each replicate PCR for sorted subsets received roughly 0.2 ug genomic DNA, equal to 28,000 or so T cell genomes. The purified libraries were quantified using a Qubit 3.0 fluorometer, sized with a Bioanalyzer 2100, and then quantified again using the KAPA Library Quantification kit. Every immunoSEQ 96-well plate was sequenced on a dedicated single-read 150-cycle Illumina NextSeq 550 flow cell. Concerning the study's data processing: The immunoSEQ output contained only junctional sequences without quality scores, so filtering could not match that applied to full-length reads. Sequences were annotated with PyIR, a Python wrapper for IgBLAST v1.9, using IMGT germline references to assign V/J genes and CDR3. Reads with weak V/J assignments (E-value above 1e-6), missing CDR3, stop codons, out-of-frame junctions, or ambiguous translated residues were removed. V3J clonotypes were defined as sequences sharing the same inferred V gene, J gene, and CDR3 amino acid sequence. To compute the percentage overlap between repertoires, the number of shared unique clonotypes was divided by the size of the smaller repertoire. Repertoire richness was assessed with RTK rarefaction, the Chao1 estimator, and Recon v2.1 estimates of unobserved clonotypes. For all TCRbeta clonotypes obtained by the gDNA method from a handful of donors, generation probabilities were computed with OLGA. TCRdb limited this immuneACCESS table to in-frame rearrangements with V and J called. A share of clones is missing; checked studies link under half to unresolved V genes, and the rest is unexplained. The DNA gave D and trimming, while V, J and clone size come from that table. The sample table shows roughly 1 million clones, and about 75% are seen once. Of the sample, around 1.5% falls within the top ten clones.

About this clone itself: What antigen it recognizes has not been identified. Within one base of it there is no much larger clone, and no base qualities were kept.

The donors were healthy, HIV-negative adults with no recently reported acute infections or vaccinations. All donors were Caucasian adults living in Nashville, Tennessee, USA. CD4+ T cells were enriched by magnetic negative selection; naive cells were then positively selected on CD45RA, and the negative fraction formed the memory subset. Blood was obtained by leukapheresis, after which PBMCs were separated by Ficoll-Histopaque density gradient centrifugation and cryopreserved in liquid nitrogen vapor phase. Analytical flow cytometry was used to check the purity and quantity of each magnetically sorted T cell population. Genomic DNA was isolated from every sorted fraction and measured by UV absorbance on a Nanodrop 2000c.

The sample taken for sequencing was memory CD4+ T cells sorted from blood. The label giving this sample's cell subset or site can be read as: CD45RA-negative fraction. The chain is assembled from TRBV11-1 and TRBJ1-1, and TRBD1 aligns with 8 junction nucleotides. This TCR was recovered from a man younger than 30 in good health. The CDR3 region has the sequence CASSLPGQVNTEAFF. At the DNA level, the sequence is TGTGCCAGCAGCTTACCGGGACAGGTTAACACTGAAGCTTTCTTT.